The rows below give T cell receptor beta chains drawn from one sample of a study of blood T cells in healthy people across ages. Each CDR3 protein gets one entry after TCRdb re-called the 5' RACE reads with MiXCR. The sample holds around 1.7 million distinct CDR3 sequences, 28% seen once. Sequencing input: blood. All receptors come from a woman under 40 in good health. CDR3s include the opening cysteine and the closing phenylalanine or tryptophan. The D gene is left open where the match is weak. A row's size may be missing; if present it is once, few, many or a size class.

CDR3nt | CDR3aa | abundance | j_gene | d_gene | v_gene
TGTGTCAGCAGCTTGGTTAGCGACCCCTACGAGCAGTACTTC | CVSSLVSDPYEQYF | few | TRBJ2-7 | . | TRBV5-5
TGTGCCAGCAGCTCCCGTCTGAGGAATGAAAAACTGTTTTTT | CASSSRLRNEKLFF | . | TRBJ1-4 | . | TRBV11-2
TGTGCCAGCTCCCCCAGAGGGGGAGTAAATGAAAAACTGTTTTTT | CASSPRGGVNEKLFF | once | TRBJ1-4 | . | TRBV9
TGTGCCATCAGTGAAGGGAAGAGAGACAGGGACTATGGCTACACCTTC | CAISEGKRDRDYGYTF | . | TRBJ1-2 | TRBD1 | TRBV10-3
TGTGCCAGCCGAGACAGGGAACAGTTCTTC | CASRDREQFF | many | TRBJ2-1 | TRBD1 | TRBV6-4
TGTGCCAGCAGCCCCCGTGAAAGCACAGATACGCAGTATTTT | CASSPRESTDTQYF | few | TRBJ2-3 | . | TRBV3-1
TGCGCCAGCAGGGACACCTACGAGCAGTACTTC | CASRDTYEQYF | many | TRBJ2-7 | . | TRBV12-3/TRBV12-4
TGTGCCAGCATTAAGGCTCGGGGGATTCCTCACAATGAGCAGTTCTTC | CASIKARGIPHNEQFF | . | TRBJ2-1 | . | TRBV28
TGCGCCAGCAGCCCGGGACAGCAAAGCACAGATACGCAGTATTTT | CASSPGQQSTDTQYF | few | TRBJ2-3 | TRBD1 | TRBV5-1
TGCAGCGTCGTAATGACCGGGACAGCAGGGGATGGGCAGTACTTC | CSVVMTGTAGDGQYF | few | TRBJ2-5 | TRBD1 | TRBV29-1
TGTGCCAGCAGCTTGCTAGGGGGGCAGCCTGGCGGGGCCAACGTCCTGACTTTC | CASSLLGGQPGGANVLTF | few | TRBJ2-6 | . | TRBV5-6
TGTGCCAGCAGCTTTGGGACGGCTGGAAAACAAGAGACCCAGTACTTC | CASSFGTAGKQETQYF | few | TRBJ2-5 | . | TRBV7-3
TGTGCCAGCAGCGTGGGACTAGCGGGAGGGCAAAGCTACGAGCAGTACTTC | CASSVGLAGGQSYEQYF | few | TRBJ2-7 | TRBD2 | TRBV7-2
TGTGCCAGCAGTCCCCTCCCCGCGGGGGGAAATGAGCAGTTCTTC | CASSPLPAGGNEQFF | few | TRBJ2-1 | TRBD2 | TRBV12-3/TRBV12-4
TGCGCCAGCAGCCCCTCCCTGGGGTCTGAGCAGTTCTTC | CASSPSLGSEQFF | . | TRBJ2-1 | . | TRBV5-1
TGTGCCAGTAGTGTATCAGGACAGCTTTCCTCCTATGGCTACACCTTC | CASSVSGQLSSYGYTF | . | TRBJ1-2 | . | TRBV19
TGTGCCAGCAGGGCCGGGGGGGGGCAAGAGACCCAGTACTTC | CASRAGGGQETQYF | few | TRBJ2-5 | TRBD2 | TRBV7-2
TGTGCCTGGAGTGGAGGTGGGGGCAATCAGCCCCAGCATTTT | CAWSGGGGNQPQHF | few | TRBJ1-5 | . | TRBV30
TGTGCCAGCAGTGGGAGCGGGAGGATATACAATGAGCAGTTCTTC | CASSGSGRIYNEQFF | . | TRBJ2-1 | TRBD2 | TRBV5-4
TGTGCCAGCAGCCGAGGGCTAGCGGGGTCCCAAGAGACCCAGTACTTC | CASSRGLAGSQETQYF | . | TRBJ2-5 | TRBD2 | TRBV5-4
TGCAGCGTTGAAGCAAATATAGGAATTAGCACAGATACGCAGTATTTT | CSVEANIGISTDTQYF | . | TRBJ2-3 | . | TRBV29-1
TGTGCCAGCAGTTACGGTGTCCGGGCCCAGAACTATGGCTACACCTTC | CASSYGVRAQNYGYTF | few | TRBJ1-2 | . | TRBV6-5
TGTGCCAGCAGCCCTATAAAAGGGAACTATGGCTACACCTTC | CASSPIKGNYGYTF | few | TRBJ1-2 | . | TRBV11-2
TGTGCCAGCAACCAAGAGGACAGTTTTAACTATGGCTACACCTTC | CASNQEDSFNYGYTF | . | TRBJ1-2 | . | TRBV7-9
TGTGCCACCAGTCATTTGGGGGAAGGGAATGAGCAGTTCTTC | CATSHLGEGNEQFF | . | TRBJ2-1 | . | TRBV15
TGTGCCAGCAGCCCAACTAGGGGAAGAGATACGCAGTATTTT | CASSPTRGRDTQYF | few | TRBJ2-3 | . | TRBV7-2
TGTGCCAGCAGTTACGGCACTAGTAATGAGCAGTTCTTC | CASSYGTSNEQFF | once | TRBJ2-1 | . | TRBV6-2/TRBV6-3
TGTGCCCCCAGTGCGCGGGGGAGCACAGATACGCAGTATTTT | CAPSARGSTDTQYF | few | TRBJ2-3 | TRBD2 | TRBV24-1
TGTGCCACCTCGCGGGGAAACTACAATGAGCAGTTCTTC | CATSRGNYNEQFF | few | TRBJ2-1 | . | TRBV27
TGTGCCAGCAGCCGGACTAGCGCGGGCGGGGAGCTGTTTTTT | CASSRTSAGGELFF | . | TRBJ2-2 | TRBD2 | TRBV11-2
TGTGCCAGCAGCCGTACCGGGACAGGGTTCAATGAGCAGTTCTTC | CASSRTGTGFNEQFF | many | TRBJ2-1 | TRBD1 | TRBV28
TGTGCCAGCAGTTTTAATTACAACTCCTACAAGCAGTACTTC | CASSFNYNSYKQYF | . | TRBJ2-7 | . | TRBV27
TGTGCCAGCAGCTTGGAGGGGCCTCACTCACCCCTCCACTTT | CASSLEGPHSPLHF | . | TRBJ1-6 | . | TRBV7-9
TGTGCCAGCAGCCAGGGCGGGGTGGAAAAACTGTTTTTT | CASSQGGVEKLFF | few | TRBJ1-4 | . | TRBV3-1
TGTGCCAGCAGCCAGGAGCCTCTGTGGGGTGAGCAGTTCTTC | CASSQEPLWGEQFF | . | TRBJ2-1 | . | TRBV7-3
TGTGCCAGCAGCCCAGGGATGGTCACTGAAGCTTTCTTT | CASSPGMVTEAFF | many | TRBJ1-1 | . | TRBV7-9
TGTGCCACCAGCAGGGCGGGACAGACCCAAGAGACCCAGTACTTC | CATSRAGQTQETQYF | many | TRBJ2-5 | . | TRBV15
TGTGCCAGCAGCTTAGATCTAGGAGTTGGAGAGACCCTGTACTTC | CASSLDLGVGETLYF | . | TRBJ2-7 | . | TRBV11-2
TGTGCCAGCAGCTCTCAGCTAGCGGGAGAGGCACGTGAGCAGTTCTTC | CASSSQLAGEAREQFF | . | TRBJ2-1 | TRBD2 | TRBV7-6
TGTGCCATCAGGGGACTGGTGAACACTGAAGCTTTCTTT | CAIRGLVNTEAFF | . | TRBJ1-1 | . | TRBV10-3
TGCGCCAGCAGCTTCGGCTGGACTAGCAGCAATGAGCAGTTCTTC | CASSFGWTSSNEQFF | . | TRBJ2-1 | TRBD2 | TRBV5-1
TGCAGTGCCCAAGGGGGCAGGGAGTATCAGCCCCAGCATTTT | CSAQGGREYQPQHF | few | TRBJ1-5 | TRBD1 | TRBV20-1
TGTGCCAGCAGCCTAAACAGGGAGCTCTATGGCTACACCTTC | CASSLNRELYGYTF | few | TRBJ1-2 | . | TRBV7-9
TGTGCCAGCAGCTTGGATCCTCAGGGCTCCTACGAGCAGTACTTC | CASSLDPQGSYEQYF | . | TRBJ2-7 | . | TRBV5-5
TGTGCCAGCAGGGAAGACAGGGGGAGAGGTTACGAGCAGTACTTC | CASREDRGRGYEQYF | many | TRBJ2-7 | TRBD1 | TRBV6-1
TGCGCCAGCAGTTTGAAGGGGGCGGACGGGGCCAACGTCCGGACTTTC | CASSLKGADGANVRTF | . | TRBJ2-6 | TRBD1 | TRBV5-1
TGTGCCAGCAGTGATCCTGGAGCTAACTATGGCTACACCTTC | CASSDPGANYGYTF | few | TRBJ1-2 | . | TRBV6-1
TGTGCCAGCAGCCGAGGGGGCAGGAACCAAGAGACCCAGTACTTC | CASSRGGRNQETQYF | . | TRBJ2-5 | TRBD1 | TRBV6-5
TGCAGTGCAGGGGGGACCCCAGTCAAAAACATTCAGTACTTC | CSAGGTPVKNIQYF | few | TRBJ2-4 | . | TRBV20-1
TGTGCCAGCGGCGTAGCAGATCGGGGGTGGGGAGATACGCAGTATTTT | CASGVADRGWGDTQYF | few | TRBJ2-3 | . | TRBV9
TGTGCCAGCAGTTTCCCGGACAGGGGGCACGAGCAGTACTTC | CASSFPDRGHEQYF | . | TRBJ2-7 | TRBD1 | TRBV28